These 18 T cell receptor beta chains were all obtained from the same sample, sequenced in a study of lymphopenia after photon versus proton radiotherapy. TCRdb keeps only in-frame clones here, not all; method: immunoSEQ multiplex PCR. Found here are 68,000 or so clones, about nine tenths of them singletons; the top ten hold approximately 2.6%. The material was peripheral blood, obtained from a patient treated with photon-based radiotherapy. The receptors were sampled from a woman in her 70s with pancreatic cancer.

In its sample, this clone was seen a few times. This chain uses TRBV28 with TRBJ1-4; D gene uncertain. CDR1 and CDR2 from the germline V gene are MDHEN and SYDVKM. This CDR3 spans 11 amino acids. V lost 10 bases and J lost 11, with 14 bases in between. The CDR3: CATWAIKKLFF. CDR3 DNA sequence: TGTGCCACTTGGGCCATTAAGAAACTGTTTTTT.

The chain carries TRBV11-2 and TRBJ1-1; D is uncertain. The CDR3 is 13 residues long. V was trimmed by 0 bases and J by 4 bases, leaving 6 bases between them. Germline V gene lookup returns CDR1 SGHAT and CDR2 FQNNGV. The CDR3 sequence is CASSLEYGTEAFF. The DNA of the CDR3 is TGTGCCAGCAGCTTAGAGTACGGCACTGAAGCTTTCTTT.

CDR3 nucleotide sequence: TGCGCCAGCAGCTCATTAAGCGGACCCTACAATGAGCAGTTCTTC. Its translation: CASSSLSGPYNEQFF. The V and J genes are TRBV5-1 and TRBJ2-1; possibly TRBD2 for D (5 bases). The ends were cut back, 3 bases at V and 2 bases at J, with 12 bases in the middle. The CDR3 runs to 15 residues. Germline lookup yields CDR1 SGHRS and CDR2 YFSETQ.

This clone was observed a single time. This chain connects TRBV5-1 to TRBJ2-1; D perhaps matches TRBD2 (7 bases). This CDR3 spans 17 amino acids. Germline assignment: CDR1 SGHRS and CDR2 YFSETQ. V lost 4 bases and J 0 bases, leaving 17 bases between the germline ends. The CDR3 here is CASSQGRGISSYNEQFF. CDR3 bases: TGCGCCAGCAGCCAAGGGAGGGGGATAAGCTCCTACAATGAGCAGTTCTTC.

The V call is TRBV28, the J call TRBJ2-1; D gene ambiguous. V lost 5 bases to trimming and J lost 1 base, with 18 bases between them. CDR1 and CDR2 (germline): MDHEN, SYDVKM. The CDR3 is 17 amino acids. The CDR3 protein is CASSPIPPTPSYNEQFF. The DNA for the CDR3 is TGTGCCAGCAGTCCTATTCCCCCGACACCTTCCTACAATGAGCAGTTCTTC.

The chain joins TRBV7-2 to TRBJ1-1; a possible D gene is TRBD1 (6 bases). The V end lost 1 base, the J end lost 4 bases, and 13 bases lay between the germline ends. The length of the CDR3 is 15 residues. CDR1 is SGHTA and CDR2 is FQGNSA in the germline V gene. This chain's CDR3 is CASSLVPGASTEAFF. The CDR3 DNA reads TGTGCCAGCAGCTTAGTGCCGGGGGCGAGCACTGAAGCTTTCTTT.

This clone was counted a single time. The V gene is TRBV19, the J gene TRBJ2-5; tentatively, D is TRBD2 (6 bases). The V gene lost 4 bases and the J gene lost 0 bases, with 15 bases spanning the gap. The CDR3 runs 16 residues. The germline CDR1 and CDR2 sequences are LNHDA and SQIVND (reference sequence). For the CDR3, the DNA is TGTGCCAGTAGTACGGGAAATAGCGGTTACCAAGAGACCCAGTACTTC. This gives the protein CASSTGNSGYQETQYF.

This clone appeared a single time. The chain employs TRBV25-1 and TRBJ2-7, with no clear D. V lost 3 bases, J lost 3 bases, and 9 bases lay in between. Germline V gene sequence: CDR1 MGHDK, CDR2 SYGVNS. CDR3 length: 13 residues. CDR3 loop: CASSDPGGYEQYF. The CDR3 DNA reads TGTGCCAGCAGTGACCCGGGTGGCTACGAGCAGTACTTC.

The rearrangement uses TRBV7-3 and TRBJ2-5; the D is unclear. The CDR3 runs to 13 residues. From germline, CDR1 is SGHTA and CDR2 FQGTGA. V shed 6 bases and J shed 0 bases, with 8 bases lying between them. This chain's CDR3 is CASSVSNQETQYF. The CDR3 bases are TGTGCCAGCAGTGTCTCTAACCAAGAGACCCAGTACTTC.

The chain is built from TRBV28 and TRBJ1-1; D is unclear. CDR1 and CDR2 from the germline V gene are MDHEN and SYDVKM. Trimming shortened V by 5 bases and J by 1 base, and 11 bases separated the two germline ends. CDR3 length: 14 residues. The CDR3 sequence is CASSPQTGNTEAFF. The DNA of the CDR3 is TGTGCCAGCAGTCCGCAGACGGGGAACACTGAAGCTTTCTTT.

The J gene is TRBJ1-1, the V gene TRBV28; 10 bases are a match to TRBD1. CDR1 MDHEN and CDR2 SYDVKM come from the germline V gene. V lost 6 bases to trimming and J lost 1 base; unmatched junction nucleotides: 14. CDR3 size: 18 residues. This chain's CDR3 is CASSPPGTGDKRNTEAFF. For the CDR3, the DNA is TGTGCCAGCAGCCCTCCCGGGACAGGGGACAAGAGGAACACTGAAGCTTTCTTT.

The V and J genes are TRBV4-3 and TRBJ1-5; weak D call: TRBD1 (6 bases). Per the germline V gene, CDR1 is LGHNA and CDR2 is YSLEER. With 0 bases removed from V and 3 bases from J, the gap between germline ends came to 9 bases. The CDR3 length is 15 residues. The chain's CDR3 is CASSQDRGHNQPQHF. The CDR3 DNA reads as TGCGCCAGCAGCCAAGATCGGGGGCACAATCAGCCCCAGCATTTT.

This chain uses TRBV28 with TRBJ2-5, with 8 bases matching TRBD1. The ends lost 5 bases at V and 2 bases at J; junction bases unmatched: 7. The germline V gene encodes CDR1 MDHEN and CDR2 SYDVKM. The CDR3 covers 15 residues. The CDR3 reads CASSRQGKLQETQYF. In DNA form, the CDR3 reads TGTGCCAGCAGTCGACAGGGGAAACTACAAGAGACCCAGTACTTC.

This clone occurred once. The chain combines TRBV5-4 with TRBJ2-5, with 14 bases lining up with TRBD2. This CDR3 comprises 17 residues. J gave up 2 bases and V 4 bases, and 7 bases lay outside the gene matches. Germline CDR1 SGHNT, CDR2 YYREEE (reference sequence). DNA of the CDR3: TGTGCCAGCAGCAAGGGACTAGCGGGAGTTTATCAAGAGACCCAGTACTTC. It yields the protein CASSKGLAGVYQETQYF. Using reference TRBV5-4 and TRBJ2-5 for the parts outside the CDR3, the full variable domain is ETGVTQSPTHLIKTRGQQVTLRCSSQSGHNTVSWYQQALGQGPQFIFQYYREEENGRGNFPPRFSGLQFPNYSSELNVNALELDDSALYLCASSKGLAGVYQETQYFGPGTRLLVL.

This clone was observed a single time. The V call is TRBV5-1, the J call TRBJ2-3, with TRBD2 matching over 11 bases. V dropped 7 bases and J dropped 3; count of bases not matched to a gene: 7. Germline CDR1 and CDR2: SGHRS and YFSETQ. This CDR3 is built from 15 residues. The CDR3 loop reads CASHPGLAVTDTQYF. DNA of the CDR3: TGCGCCAGCCATCCGGGACTAGCGGTAACAGATACGCAGTATTTT.

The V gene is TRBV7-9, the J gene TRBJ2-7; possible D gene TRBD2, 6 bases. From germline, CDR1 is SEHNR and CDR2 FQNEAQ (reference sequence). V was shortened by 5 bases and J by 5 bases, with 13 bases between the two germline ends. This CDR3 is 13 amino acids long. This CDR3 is CASSPPGDHEQYF. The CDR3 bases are TGTGCCAGCAGCCCCCCGGGAGATCACGAGCAGTACTTC.

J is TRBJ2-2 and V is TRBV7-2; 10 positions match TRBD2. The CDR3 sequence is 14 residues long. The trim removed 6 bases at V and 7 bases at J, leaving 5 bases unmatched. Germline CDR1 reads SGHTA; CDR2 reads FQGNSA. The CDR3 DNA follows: TGTGCCAGCAGAGCGGGAGGGCTCGTCGGGGAGCTGTTTTTT. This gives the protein CASRAGGLVGELFF. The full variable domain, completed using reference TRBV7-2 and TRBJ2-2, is GAGVSQSPSNKVTEKGKDVELRCDPISGHTALYWYRQSLGQGLEFLIYFQGNSAPDKSGLPSDRFSAERTGGSVSTLTIQRTQQEDSAVYLCASRAGGLVGELFFGEGSRLTVL.

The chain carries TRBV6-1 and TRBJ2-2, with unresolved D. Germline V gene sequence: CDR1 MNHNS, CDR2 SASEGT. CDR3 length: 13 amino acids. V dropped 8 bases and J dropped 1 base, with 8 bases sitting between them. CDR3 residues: CASGPRNTGELFF. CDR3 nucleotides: TGTGCCAGCGGCCCTAGGAACACCGGGGAGCTGTTTTTT.